Listed here are 11 T cell receptor beta chains from one sample, sequenced in a study of graft-versus-host responses after intestinal transplantation. Assay used: immunoSEQ multiplex PCR; TCRdb lists only in-frame clones, some missing. The table records 80,000 to 100,000 clones, 92% of them present only once. For these TCRs, the target antigens are not known. This material consisted of unstimulated CD8+ T cells sorted from spleen or lymph node cells, taken before transplant. These receptors were collected from a human donor who was the organ donor for an intestinal transplant.

This chain links TRBV11-2 with TRBJ1-6; D ambiguous. The CDR3 is made up of 17 amino acids. V was cut by 0 bases and J by 0 bases, with 9 bases left in between. In germline, CDR1 is SGHAT, CDR2 FQNNGV. CDR3: CASSLDWRSSYNSPLHF. The DNA of the CDR3 is TGTGCCAGCAGCTTAGATTGGAGGAGCTCCTATAATTCACCCCTCCACTTT.

The rearrangement uses TRBV5-1 and TRBJ1-2; 12 bases align to TRBD1. Germline assignment: CDR1 SGHRS and CDR2 YFSETQ. Trimming cost V 3 bases and J 8 bases; bases outside gene matches: 8. CDR3 length: 15 residues. The CDR3 nucleotides read TGCGCCAGCAGCTCGGGGACAGGGGGCACGGAAGGCTACACCTTC. This encodes CASSSGTGGTEGYTF.

CDR3 sequence: CASSLFVLQGIYTGELFF. CDR3 bases: TGTGCCAGCAGTTTATTTGTTTTACAGGGGATTTATACCGGGGAGCTGTTTTTT. The chain has TRBV28 and TRBJ2-2, with 7 positions matching TRBD1. The CDR3 runs to 18 residues. Germline values: CDR1 MDHEN, CDR2 SYDVKM. V lost 1 base and J lost 5; bases outside the gene matches: 13. Drawing the rest from reference TRBV28 and TRBJ2-2, the complete variable domain is DVKVTQSSRYLVKRTGEKVFLECVQDMDHENMFWYRQDPGLGLRLIYFSYDVKMKEKGDIPEGYSVSREKKERFSLILESASTNQTSMYLCASSLFVLQGIYTGELFFGEGSRLTVL.

The chain couples TRBV27 to TRBJ2-5; 7 positions agree with TRBD1. This CDR3 region has 15 residues. Per the germline V gene, CDR1 is MNHEY and CDR2 is SMNVEV (reference sequence). Germline trimming cut 5 bases from V and 5 bases from J; bases unmatched to any gene: 11. CDR3 protein: CASSPRDSFMETQYF. CDR3 bases: TGTGCCAGCAGTCCCCGGGACAGTTTTATGGAGACCCAGTACTTC.

The chain joins TRBV6-6 to TRBJ2-1; the D gene is possibly TRBD2 (6 bases). V shed 2 bases and J shed 7 bases, with 15 bases lying between them. The germline V gene has CDR1 MNHNY and CDR2 SVGAGI (reference sequence). The CDR3 covers 15 residues. CDR3 DNA: TGTGCCAGCAGTTACCCCCGACGGGGGAGGAATGAGCAGTTCTTC. This translates into CASSYPRRGRNEQFF.

The chain uses TRBV27 and TRBJ2-2, with no clear D. Per germline, CDR1 MNHEY and CDR2 SMNVEV (reference sequence). The CDR3 loop spans 17 amino acids. With 3 bases removed from V and 0 bases from J, the gap between germline ends came to 14 bases. The CDR3: CASSFSPFVANTGELFF. The DNA of the CDR3 is TGTGCCAGCAGTTTTTCCCCCTTCGTAGCGAACACCGGGGAGCTGTTTTTT.

V usage is TRBV9 and J usage is TRBJ2-2, with D possibly TRBD2 on 6 matching bases. The germline gives CDR1 SGDLS, CDR2 YYNGEE. Trimming took off 0 bases at V and 4 bases at J, with 13 bases between the two ends. CDR3 length equals 16 residues. The CDR3 bases are TGTGCCAGCAGCGTAGGTTCGGGAGAACTCACCGGGGAGCTGTTTTTT. It is translated as CASSVGSGELTGELFF. The entire variable domain, with the rest obtained from reference TRBV9 and TRBJ2-2, is as follows: DSGVTQTPKHLITATGQRVTLRCSPRSGDLSVYWYQQSLDQGLQFLIQYYNGEERAKGNILERFSAQQFPDLHSELNLSSLELGDSALYFCASSVGSGELTGELFFGEGSRLTVL.

The rearrangement uses TRBV5-6 and TRBJ1-2, with unresolved D. V was cut by 0 bases and J by 4 bases, with 10 bases left in between. The CDR3 contains 14 residues. Germline V gene lookup returns CDR1 SGHDT and CDR2 YYEEEE. The CDR3 sequence is CASSLGRALYGYTF. For the CDR3, the DNA is TGTGCCAGCAGCTTGGGGCGGGCACTCTATGGCTACACCTTC.

V is TRBV23-1 and J is TRBJ1-5; the D is unclear. Being an ORF, TRBV23-1 has a function that is uncertain. The V end was cut by 6 bases, the J end by 3 bases, with 15 bases between. This CDR3 region has 15 residues. The CDR3 here is CASRKPHRYNQPQHF. CDR3 sequence (DNA): TGCGCCAGCAGAAAACCCCACAGATACAATCAGCCCCAGCATTTT.

This chain connects TRBV19 to TRBJ2-7; 9 bases align to TRBD1. Germline CDR1 and CDR2: LNHDA and SQIVND (reference sequence). The CDR3 loop spans 14 amino acids. V gave up 8 bases and J gave up 1 base; unmatched junction bases: 6. CDR3 residues: CASADRGTSYEQYF. The CDR3 DNA reads as TGTGCCAGTGCGGACAGGGGTACTTCCTACGAGCAGTACTTC. The whole variable domain, filled in from reference TRBV19 and TRBJ2-7, reads DGGITQSPKYLFRKEGQNVTLSCEQNLNHDAMYWYRQDPGQGLRLIYYSQIVNDFQKGDIAEGYSVSREKKESFPLTVTSAQKNPTAFYLCASADRGTSYEQYFGPGTRLTVT.

This clone was seen just once. The chain combines TRBV19 with TRBJ1-2, with a tentative D call TRBD1 (5 bases). Deletions cut 3 bases from V and 7 bases from J, with 18 bases between. Germline CDR1 LNHDA, CDR2 SQIVND (reference sequence). The CDR3 runs to 15 residues. The CDR3 sequence is CASSIGRGSLRGYTF. The CDR3 nucleotides are TGTGCCAGTAGTATCGGGCGGGGGAGTTTGCGTGGCTACACCTTC.